These T cell receptor beta chains were read from a single sample in a study of blood T cell repertoires in COVID-19. Assay used: immunoSEQ multiplex PCR; TCRdb lists only in-frame clones, some missing. The sample contains a few hundred thousand clones, about nine tenths of which appear only once. Sequencing input: peripheral blood. The receptors were gathered from a man in his sixties who had recovered from COVID-19. Each CDR3 is given with its conserved first and last residue. A D gene is named only where the DNA matches it firmly. For some rows the clone size is stated as once, few or many, or as a class when expanded; others skip it.

clone_size,v_call,j_call,d_call,cdr3_nt,cdr3_aa
-,TRBV4-2,TRBJ1-2,-,TGTGCCAGCAGCCAAGACAGGGGTAAAGACTATGGCTACACCTTC,CASSQDRGKDYGYTF
-,TRBV27,TRBJ2-2,-,TGTGCCAGCAGTTTATTTGTCGGCGGGGAGCTGTTTTTT,CASSLFVGGELFF
-,TRBV3-1/TRBV3-2,TRBJ2-5,TRBD2,TGTGCCAGCAGAAATCACCACGGGGTAGCGGGGGGGTACCAAGAGACCCAGTACTTC,CASRNHHGVAGGYQETQYF
once,TRBV5-4,TRBJ1-6,TRBD1,TGTGCCAGCAGCTTCAGGGGGCGAGGTTCACCCCTCCACTTT,CASSFRGRGSPLHF
-,TRBV6-1,TRBJ2-1,TRBD1,TGTGCCAGCAGTGAGGGCAGGGGGCCCCGCAATGAGCAGTTCTTC,CASSEGRGPRNEQFF
-,TRBV11-2,TRBJ2-5,-,TGTGCCAGCAGCTTATTTCAGGGGAAATCTGAGACCCAGTACTTC,CASSLFQGKSETQYF
few,TRBV5-1,TRBJ1-3,-,TGCGCCAGCAGCGGGACACTCGGAAACACCATATATTTT,CASSGTLGNTIYF
-,TRBV11-2,TRBJ2-2,-,TGTGCCAGCAGCAAATGGACTAAAGGAAGAGACGGGGAGCTGTTTTTT,CASSKWTKGRDGELFF
-,TRBV2,TRBJ2-1,TRBD2,TGTGCCAGCACAGGACTAGCGGGGTTCGGTGAGCAGTTCTTC,CASTGLAGFGEQFF
-,TRBV4-2,TRBJ2-5,TRBD2,TGTGCCAGCAGCCCTAGAAGATGGACTAGCGGGGGGGCGTCGCAAGAGACCCAGTACTTC,CASSPRRWTSGGASQETQYF
-,TRBV14,TRBJ1-2,TRBD1,TGTGCCAGCATGGAAACAGGGGGCTATGGCTACACCTTC,CASMETGGYGYTF
-,TRBV5-1,TRBJ2-7,TRBD2,TGCGCCAGCAGCACCGGACTAGTCGGGCAGTACTTC,CASSTGLVGQYF
-,TRBV5-6,TRBJ1-1,TRBD1,TGTGCCAGCAGCGTACTAGGGGGCGCAGGGGTTACTGAAGCTTTCTTT,CASSVLGGAGVTEAFF
-,TRBV30,TRBJ1-1,TRBD1,TGTGCCTGGGGACAGGCGAACACTGAAGCTTTCTTT,CAWGQANTEAFF
few,TRBV7-2,TRBJ1-6,-,TGTGCCAGCAGCTTTCGGAAAGGCTCTAGTACCCTCCACTTT,CASSFRKGSSTLHF
-,TRBV3-1/TRBV3-2,TRBJ1-6,-,TGTGCCAGCAGCCCTCACAGGGACACTAGCTCCTATAATTCACCCCTCCACTTT,CASSPHRDTSSYNSPLHF
-,TRBV24-1,TRBJ2-3,TRBD1,TGTGCCACCAGTGCCACGACAGGGCCAGATACGCAGTATTTT,CATSATTGPDTQYF
-,TRBV12-2,TRBJ1-5,-,TGTGCAAGTCGTGGGGCCCGGGACAGTCATCAGCCCCAGCATTTT,CASRGARDSHQPQHF
-,TRBV9,TRBJ2-1,TRBD2,TGTGCCAGCAGCGCCCTCTGGACTAGCGGTTACAATGAGCAGTTCTTC,CASSALWTSGYNEQFF
-,TRBV27,TRBJ2-5,TRBD1,TGTGCCAGCAGTCCATGGGACAGGGGACAAGAGACCCAGTACTTC,CASSPWDRGQETQYF
-,TRBV4-1,TRBJ2-7,-,TGCGCCAGCAGCCAAGTCGGCAGGACTAACGAGCAGTACTTC,CASSQVGRTNEQYF
-,TRBV19,TRBJ2-1,-,TGTGCCAGTAGTATTAGACTCTCGCCCTACAATGAGCAGTTCTTC,CASSIRLSPYNEQFF
-,TRBV9,TRBJ2-2,-,TGTGCCAGCAGCGTAGTGGCCGGAGCCGGGGAGCTGTTTTTT,CASSVVAGAGELFF
-,TRBV1,TRBJ2-2,-,TGCACCAGCAGCCAAGATTTAGGGCTAGCGGGGGGGCGGAACGGGGAGCTGTTTTTT,CTSSQDLGLAGGRNGELFF
few,TRBV11-2,TRBJ2-7,-,TGTGCCAGCAGCTTACCCGGGGTTTACGAGCAGTACTTC,CASSLPGVYEQYF